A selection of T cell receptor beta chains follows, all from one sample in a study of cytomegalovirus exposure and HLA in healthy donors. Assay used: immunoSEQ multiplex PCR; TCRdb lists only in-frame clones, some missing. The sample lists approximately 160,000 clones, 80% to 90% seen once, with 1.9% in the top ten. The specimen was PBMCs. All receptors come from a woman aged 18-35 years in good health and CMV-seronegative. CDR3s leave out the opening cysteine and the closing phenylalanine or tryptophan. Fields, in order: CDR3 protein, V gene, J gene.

CDR3aa: ASSVRPGTYEQY
v_gene: TRBV9
j_gene: TRBJ2-7

CDR3aa: ASSLALITSGRASYEQY
v_gene: TRBV7-8
j_gene: TRBJ2-7

CDR3aa: ASTTLAGTYNEQF
v_gene: TRBV27
j_gene: TRBJ2-1

CDR3aa: ASSLDGAAGSYEQY
v_gene: TRBV7-9
j_gene: TRBJ2-7

CDR3aa: ASSLSGQGPISGNTIY
v_gene: TRBV27
j_gene: TRBJ1-3

CDR3aa: ASSLENRVNHEQY
v_gene: TRBV11-2
j_gene: TRBJ2-7

CDR3aa: ASSYALQGARGYT
v_gene: TRBV6-6
j_gene: TRBJ1-2

CDR3aa: ASSTDRDFNYGYT
v_gene: TRBV19
j_gene: TRBJ1-2

CDR3aa: ASSVAPRGTEAF
v_gene: TRBV9
j_gene: TRBJ1-1

CDR3aa: ASIELAGGPSNTGELF
v_gene: TRBV10-2
j_gene: TRBJ2-2

CDR3aa: ASSFSGSTDTQY
v_gene: TRBV11-3
j_gene: TRBJ2-3

CDR3aa: ASSERFWENEQF
v_gene: TRBV6-1
j_gene: TRBJ2-1

CDR3aa: ASSLGQNYGYT
v_gene: TRBV5-6
j_gene: TRBJ1-2

CDR3aa: ASSAYRVISNQPQH
v_gene: TRBV5-5
j_gene: TRBJ1-5

CDR3aa: ASRNIGTSGRGDTQY
v_gene: TRBV19
j_gene: TRBJ2-3

CDR3aa: ASSDRWGGTDTQY
v_gene: TRBV25-1
j_gene: TRBJ2-3

CDR3aa: AINGENVAHQPQH
v_gene: TRBV10-3
j_gene: TRBJ1-5

CDR3aa: ASSKGQPPLPLH
v_gene: TRBV21-1
j_gene: TRBJ1-6

CDR3aa: ASSLAGRGARGYT
v_gene: TRBV5-4
j_gene: TRBJ1-2

CDR3aa: ASSYTRAGELF
v_gene: TRBV6-6
j_gene: TRBJ2-2

CDR3aa: ASSVHGGRTDTQY
v_gene: TRBV28
j_gene: TRBJ2-3

CDR3aa: ASSLSGQGTGYT
v_gene: TRBV7-3
j_gene: TRBJ1-2

CDR3aa: ASSPGQGSGNTIY
v_gene: TRBV5-4
j_gene: TRBJ1-3

CDR3aa: AIRPEGDNSPLH
v_gene: TRBV10-3
j_gene: TRBJ1-6

CDR3aa: ASSLGLAGGWGKTQY
v_gene: TRBV5-6
j_gene: TRBJ2-5

CDR3aa: ASSPEESSYNEQF
v_gene: TRBV18
j_gene: TRBJ2-1

CDR3aa: ASSETGINSYEQY
v_gene: TRBV2
j_gene: TRBJ2-7

CDR3aa: ASSHAFRDRFYNEQF
v_gene: TRBV11-2
j_gene: TRBJ2-1

CDR3aa: SSSLGAGTNEKLF
v_gene: TRBV7-9
j_gene: TRBJ1-4

CDR3aa: ASSDTGVEDTEAF
v_gene: TRBV13
j_gene: TRBJ1-1

CDR3aa: AWRLADNSPLH
v_gene: TRBV30
j_gene: TRBJ1-6

CDR3aa: ASSYRRTGGTEAF
v_gene: TRBV6-6
j_gene: TRBJ1-1

CDR3aa: ASSLGLGLAVYNEQF
v_gene: TRBV7-3
j_gene: TRBJ2-1

CDR3aa: ASSRQGADYGYT
v_gene: TRBV7-2
j_gene: TRBJ1-2

CDR3aa: ASRPTGYNEQF
v_gene: TRBV13
j_gene: TRBJ2-1

CDR3aa: ASSDRGGTDTQY
v_gene: TRBV10-1
j_gene: TRBJ2-3

CDR3aa: ASSKAQEGSSYNSPLH
v_gene: TRBV21-1
j_gene: TRBJ1-6

CDR3aa: ASSQDQGLWATDTQY
v_gene: TRBV14
j_gene: TRBJ2-3

CDR3aa: ASSYGGADTQY
v_gene: TRBV6-5
j_gene: TRBJ2-3

CDR3aa: ASSLGQGAIEQF
v_gene: TRBV5-1
j_gene: TRBJ2-1

CDR3aa: ASSHGDTYEQY
v_gene: TRBV11-3
j_gene: TRBJ2-7

CDR3aa: ASRSQGARQPQH
v_gene: TRBV28
j_gene: TRBJ1-5

CDR3aa: ASRHLRTGYGTVADTQY
v_gene: TRBV19
j_gene: TRBJ2-3

CDR3aa: SVFKGEHTEAF
v_gene: TRBV29-1
j_gene: TRBJ1-1

CDR3aa: ASSQGQYNSPLH
v_gene: TRBV14
j_gene: TRBJ1-6

CDR3aa: ASSYSSSGGDTEAF
v_gene: TRBV6-5
j_gene: TRBJ1-1

CDR3aa: ASRKAGDAYEQY
v_gene: TRBV28
j_gene: TRBJ2-7

CDR3aa: SARPQGTEY
v_gene: TRBV20-1
j_gene: TRBJ2-7

CDR3aa: ASSIGQVINQPQH
v_gene: TRBV21-1
j_gene: TRBJ1-5

CDR3aa: ASSEGDREQPQH
v_gene: TRBV2
j_gene: TRBJ1-5

CDR3aa: ASSYAQGSESTGELF
v_gene: TRBV6-7
j_gene: TRBJ2-2

CDR3aa: ASRTDSTNTGELF
v_gene: TRBV10-2
j_gene: TRBJ2-2

CDR3aa: ASSYSPGAGNEQF
v_gene: TRBV6-5
j_gene: TRBJ2-1

CDR3aa: ASSSTELSNQPQH
v_gene: TRBV7-8
j_gene: TRBJ1-5

CDR3aa: ASSSQASTEAF
v_gene: TRBV5-1
j_gene: TRBJ1-1

CDR3aa: ASSSNPRGTEAF
v_gene: TRBV7-6
j_gene: TRBJ1-1

CDR3aa: ASSPPLLPYEQY
v_gene: TRBV5-1
j_gene: TRBJ2-7

CDR3aa: ASSTRLGVDEQF
v_gene: TRBV19
j_gene: TRBJ2-1

CDR3aa: SSSLEGQGGGNQPQH
v_gene: TRBV7-9
j_gene: TRBJ1-5

CDR3aa: ASLSQGANQPQH
v_gene: TRBV2
j_gene: TRBJ1-5